This T cell receptor (beta chain) was retrieved from a study of response to subunit inactivated influenza vaccine. Notes on the study in general: It was suggested by the authors that few new T cells are recruited by each seasonal influenza vaccination.

Details on this clonotype: The target antigen is unknown.

TCRdb reprocessed the RT-PCR reads with MiXCR, giving one entry per CDR3 protein. The table shows over 800,000 distinct CDR3 sequences, with about 20% occurring only once. V was trimmed by 6 bases and J by 8 bases, leaving 17 bases between them. The germline CDR1 and CDR2 sequences are MNHEY and SVGEGT. The CDR3 runs to 14 residues. This clonotype was obtained from a man in his fifties or sixties who received an inactivated influenza vaccine. The chain links TRBV6-2 or TRBV6-3 to TRBJ2-1; D is perhaps TRBD2 (5 bases). Specimen: PBMCs from blood, collected about 5 days after vaccination. In nucleotides, the CDR3 is TGTGCCAGCAGCCTCCCCCTAGCCGCGGATGAGCAGTTCTTC. Residues: CASSLPLAADEQFF.